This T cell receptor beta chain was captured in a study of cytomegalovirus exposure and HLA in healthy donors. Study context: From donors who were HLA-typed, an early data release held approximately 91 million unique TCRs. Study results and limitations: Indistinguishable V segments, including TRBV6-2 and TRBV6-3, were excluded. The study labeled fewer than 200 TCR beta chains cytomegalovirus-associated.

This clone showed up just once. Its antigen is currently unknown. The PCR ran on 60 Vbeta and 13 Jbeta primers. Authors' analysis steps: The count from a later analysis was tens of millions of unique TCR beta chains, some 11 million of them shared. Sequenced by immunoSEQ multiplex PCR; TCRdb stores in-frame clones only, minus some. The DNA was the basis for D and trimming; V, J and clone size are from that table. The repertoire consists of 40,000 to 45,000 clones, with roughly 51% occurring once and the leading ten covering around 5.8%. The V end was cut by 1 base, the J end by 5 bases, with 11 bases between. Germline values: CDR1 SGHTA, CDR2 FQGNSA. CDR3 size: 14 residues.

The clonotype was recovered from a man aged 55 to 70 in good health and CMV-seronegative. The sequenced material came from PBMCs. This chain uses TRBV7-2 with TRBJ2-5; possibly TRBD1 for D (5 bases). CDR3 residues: CASSLDPSGETQYF. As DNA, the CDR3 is TGTGCCAGCAGCTTAGACCCCTCAGGGGAGACCCAGTACTTC. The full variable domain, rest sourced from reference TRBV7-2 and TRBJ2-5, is GAGVSQSPSNKVTEKGKDVELRCDPISGHTALYWYRQSLGQGLEFLIYFQGNSAPDKSGLPSDRFSAERTGGSVSTLTIQRTQQEDSAVYLCASSLDPSGETQYFGPGTRLLVL.